Listed below are T cell receptor beta chains from one sample, sequenced in a study of blood T cell repertoires in COVID-19. Profiling relied on immunoSEQ multiplex PCR, and the TCRdb table lists in-frame clones only, not all of them. The table lists 240,000 or so clones, roughly 83% of them singletons. The specimen sequenced was peripheral blood. Receptor source: a woman of 80 years or more with acute or convalescent COVID-19. The CDR3 runs from the conserved cysteine through the conserved F or W.

CDR3 length,V gene,J gene,CDR3 protein
14,TRBV2,TRBJ1-2,CASSGQGTNYGYTF
14,TRBV18,TRBJ2-7,CASSPASPTDEQYF
15,TRBV18,TRBJ1-1,CASSPKQGPNTEAFF
14,TRBV19,TRBJ1-5,CASSSTPSNQPQHF
14,TRBV5-4,TRBJ2-3,CASSSGQGTDTQYF
16,TRBV14,TRBJ2-4,CASSPGQAGAKNIQYF
15,TRBV5-6,TRBJ1-5,CASSFWGGGDQPQHF
16,TRBV15,TRBJ1-5,CATSRSRDSSNQPQHF
13,TRBV5-1,TRBJ2-1,CASSSGAYNEQFF
12,TRBV10-3,TRBJ2-7,CAISGTGYEQYF
13,TRBV14,TRBJ1-5,CASSLQENQPQHF
13,TRBV7-9,TRBJ1-2,CASSPGQGTTYTF
12,TRBV3-1/TRBV3-2,TRBJ2-3,CASGATVNTQYF
14,TRBV3-1/TRBV3-2,TRBJ2-7,CASSQHGTTYEQYF
14,TRBV6-5,TRBJ1-2,CASSIYDRDHGYTF
18,TRBV7-5,TRBJ1-5,CARSLAAKRQVINQPQHF
15,TRBV5-5,TRBJ1-5,CASSLELFRDQPQHF
15,TRBV3-1/TRBV3-2,TRBJ1-3,CASSTPGSQKNTIYF
12,TRBV29-1,TRBJ1-1,CSVRGGGTEAFF
16,TRBV18,TRBJ2-3,CASSPGLATRGDTQYF
14,TRBV7-2,TRBJ2-3,CASSPGGAVDTQYF
15,TRBV2,TRBJ1-1,CASSRRQTMNTEAFF
16,TRBV5-1,TRBJ2-2,CASSLGTALNTGELFF
20,TRBV27,TRBJ2-7,CASSPLTPGGGAKFRYEQYF
14,TRBV6-5,TRBJ1-1,CASMRAAGNTEAFF
14,TRBV7-3,TRBJ2-2,CASSLSRNTGELFF
14,TRBV7-3,TRBJ1-1,CASSSLESGAEAFF
16,TRBV10-1,TRBJ1-1,CARDLLDWGGRAEAFF
14,TRBV9,TRBJ1-6,CASSVRPGESPLHF
16,TRBV3-1/TRBV3-2,TRBJ2-1,CASSPGGRGDYNEQFF
15,TRBV7-3,TRBJ2-3,CASSRTAAGTDTQYF
14,TRBV5-1,TRBJ2-7,CASSLMGTGYEQYF
16,TRBV28,TRBJ2-4,CASSLGGQGAENIQYF
14,TRBV5-1,TRBJ2-1,CASSLPGYYNEQFF
14,TRBV28,TRBJ1-5,CASSTGGTNQPQHF
16,TRBV5-1,TRBJ1-3,CASSSSPGGSGNTIYF
16,TRBV28,TRBJ1-3,CASNSITGVAGNTIYF